The 26 T cell receptor beta chains listed next were all sequenced from one sample in a study of T cell repertoires and HLA-DP antigens. Their cognate antigens are unknown. Sequenced by immunoSEQ multiplex PCR; TCRdb stores in-frame clones only, minus some. Among approximately 73,000 clones, about 82% were seen once, and the ten largest hold around 1.6%. Input material: CD4+ T cells from PBMCs. These TCRs come from a man aged 60-69 years in good health and CMV-seronegative.

CDR3 region: CAWSVPGNTIYF. The CDR3 DNA sequence: TGTGCCTGGAGTGTACCTGGAAACACCATATATTTT. The chain carries TRBV30 and TRBJ1-3, with D unresolved. With 0 bases removed from V and 2 bases from J, the gap between germline ends came to 2 bases. The CDR3 runs to 12 residues. CDR1 and CDR2 from the germline V gene are GTSNPN and SVGIG (reference sequence).

This clone showed up just once. The chain combines TRBV27 with TRBJ2-5, with D perhaps TRBD1 or TRBD2 (5 bases each). The germline gives CDR1 MNHEY, CDR2 SMNVEV (reference sequence). The CDR3 totals 14 residues. The germline V and J ends were trimmed by 5 bases and 5 bases, with 15 bases remaining between them. CDR3 protein: CASSRGPARETQYF. The CDR3 coding sequence is TGTGCCAGCAGTCGGGGACCGGCCAGGGAGACCCAGTACTTC.

The V gene is TRBV4-1, the J gene TRBJ2-2, with a weak D call TRBD2 (6 bases). CDR3 length: 15 amino acids. Germline CDR1 reads MGHRA; CDR2 reads YSYEKL. Trimming took 3 bases from V and 2 from J, leaving 10 bases between them. CDR3 sequence reads: CASSQRDSNTGELFF. The CDR3 region has the DNA TGCGCCAGCAGCCAGCGGGACTCTAACACCGGGGAGCTGTTTTTT.

DNA for the CDR3: TGCGCCAGCAGCTTGGGGGGCGGTAAGGGCTCTGGGGCCAACGTCCTGACTTTC. Encoded protein: CASSLGGGKGSGANVLTF. The chain is built from TRBV5-1 and TRBJ2-6; perhaps TRBD1 as D (5 bases). The CDR3 extends over 18 amino acids. The germline V gene has CDR1 SGHRS and CDR2 YFSETQ. V was pared by 0 bases and J by 0 bases, with 13 bases between.

The chain links TRBV19 to TRBJ2-5; 8 bases map to TRBD2. Germline assignment: CDR1 LNHDA and CDR2 SQIVND (reference sequence). After removal of 5 bases from V and 5 bases from J, the junction contained 16 bases not matched to a gene. This CDR3 spans 17 amino acids. The CDR3 DNA is TGTGCCAGTAGTCCATGGCTTGGCAGCGGGGGTCGGGAGACCCAGTACTTC. Translation gives CASSPWLGSGGRETQYF.

The rearrangement uses TRBV7-6 and TRBJ1-1; D gene unclear. CDR3 size: 15 residues. The V end lost 5 bases, the J end lost 4 bases, and 17 bases lay between the germline ends. Germline lookup yields CDR1 SGHVS and CDR2 FNYEAQ. The CDR3 DNA sequence: TGTGCCAGCAGCCCTAACTCTCAGGTACCCACTGAAGCTTTCTTT. Amino acid sequence: CASSPNSQVPTEAFF.

In this sample, this clone turned up a few times. This chain connects TRBV7-3 to TRBJ2-3; D tentatively fits TRBD1 or TRBD2 (5 bases each). V was cut by 2 bases and J by 4 bases, with 7 bases left in between. Germline CDR1 reads SGHTA; CDR2 reads FQGTGA. The CDR3 covers 13 residues. The CDR3 DNA is TGTGCCAGCAGCTTATTGGGGGCAGATACGCAGTATTTT. Protein sequence: CASSLLGADTQYF.

This chain connects TRBV19 to TRBJ1-1, with D perhaps matching TRBD1 (6 bases). Trimming removed 7 bases at V and 5 bases at J, with 20 bases between. The CDR3 has 15 amino acids. Per germline, CDR1 LNHDA and CDR2 SQIVND (reference sequence). This chain's CDR3 is CASTPRGAGGTEAFF. CDR3 bases: TGTGCCAGTACCCCTAGGGGGGCCGGAGGTACTGAAGCTTTCTTT.

This clone appeared a single time. The rearrangement joins TRBV10-1 to TRBJ2-2, with D perhaps TRBD1 or TRBD2 (5 bases each). Deletions cut 3 bases from V and 7 bases from J, with 9 bases between. This CDR3 comprises 13 residues. Germline CDR1 WNHNN, CDR2 SYGVQD (reference sequence). The CDR3 loop is CASSDRAGGELFF. Written as DNA, the CDR3 is TGCGCCAGCAGTGACAGGGCGGGCGGGGAGCTGTTTTTT.

The V gene is TRBV5-1, the J gene TRBJ1-1, with TRBD1 as a possible D gene (6 bases). The CDR3 is made up of 14 amino acids. The ends were cut back, 0 bases at V and 9 bases at J, with 15 bases in the middle. Germline loops: CDR1 SGHRS, CDR2 YFSETQ. CDR3 in DNA: TGCGCCAGCAGCTTGGGAGGGGGTGAGTTCAAAGCTTTCTTT. This gives the protein CASSLGGGEFKAFF. Full variable domain (remainder filled in from reference TRBV5-1 and TRBJ1-1): KAGVTQTPRYLIKTRGQQVTLSCSPISGHRSVSWYQQTPGQGLQFLFEYFSETQRNKGNFPGRFSGRQFSNSRSEMNVSTLELGDSALYLCASSLGGGEFKAFFGQGTRLTVV.

The count of this clone is one. This sequence joins TRBV30 and TRBJ2-7; D perhaps matches TRBD1 (6 bases). CDR1 is GTSNPN and CDR2 is SVGIG in the germline V gene (reference sequence). The V gene lost 2 bases and the J gene lost 4 bases, with 9 bases spanning the gap. This CDR3 region has 12 residues. CDR3 DNA sequence: TGTGCCTGGAGTCCCCAGGGGTACGAGCAGTACTTC. This gives the protein CAWSPQGYEQYF.

This clone has only one observation. This sequence joins TRBV7-9 and TRBJ2-5; 8 bases map to TRBD2. With V trimmed by 4 bases and J by 4 bases, 8 bases remained unmatched. Germline CDR1 is SEHNR and CDR2 is FQNEAQ (reference sequence). The CDR3 sequence is 15 residues long. The CDR3 sequence is CASSSRGAGGETQYF. DNA of the CDR3: TGTGCCAGCAGCTCAAGGGGTGCGGGAGGAGAGACCCAGTACTTC.

The chain couples TRBV6-5 to TRBJ1-2, with unresolved D. Trimming took off 6 bases at V and 1 base at J, with 9 bases between the two ends. Germline V gene lookup returns CDR1 MNHEY and CDR2 SVGAGI. This CDR3 is built from 13 residues. The CDR3 DNA is TGTGCCAGCAGCCACCGGGGTAACTATGGCTACACCTTC. This encodes CASSHRGNYGYTF.

This clone was seen once. The sample contains more than one DNA sequence encoding this CDR3. The gene calls are TRBV5-5 and TRBJ2-5, with a weak D call TRBD2 (6 bases). V lost 3 bases to trimming and J lost 4 bases, with 10 bases between them. Germline-derived CDR1 and CDR2 are SGHKS and YYEKEE (reference sequence). The CDR3 totals 13 residues. The CDR3 DNA is TGTGCCAGCAGCTGGGGGGATGGAGAGACCCAGTACTTC. It yields the protein CASSWGDGETQYF. The entire variable domain, with the rest obtained from reference TRBV5-5 and TRBJ2-5, is as follows: DAGVTQSPTHLIKTRGQQVTLRCSPISGHKSVSWYQQVLGQGPQFIFQYYEKEERGRGNFPDRFSARQFPNYSSELNVNALLLGDSALYLCASSWGDGETQYFGPGTRLLVL.

This clone was detected only a few times. This chain's CDR3 is CATSRDQAGLGYTF. CDR3 DNA: TGTGCCACCAGCAGAGATCAGGCAGGACTGGGCTACACCTTC. V is TRBV15 and J is TRBJ1-2; D is unclear. Germline V lookup: CDR1 LNHNV, CDR2 YYDKDF (reference sequence). Trimming took 0 bases from V and 8 from J, leaving 13 bases between them. There are 14 residues in the CDR3.

This clone was seen just once. The rearrangement joins TRBV5-6 to TRBJ2-5; D gene uncertain. From germline, CDR1 is SGHDT and CDR2 YYEEEE. There are 13 residues in the CDR3. Deletions cut 2 bases from V and 4 bases from J, with 9 bases between. This CDR3 reads CASSFRAGETQYF. For the CDR3, the DNA is TGTGCCAGCAGCTTCCGGGCAGGAGAGACCCAGTACTTC.

This chain links TRBV11-3 with TRBJ2-5; 16 positions agree with TRBD2. The CDR3 is 16 amino acids. From germline, CDR1 is SGHNT and CDR2 YENEEA. V shed 3 bases and J 3 bases; nucleotides not matched to a gene: 1. The DNA of the CDR3 is TGTGCCAGCAGCTTCGGGACTAGCGGGGGGGAAGAGACCCAGTACTTC. This codes for CASSFGTSGGEETQYF.

The chain carries TRBV30 and TRBJ1-1; TRBD1 is a possible D gene (6 bases). This CDR3 has 16 amino acids. From germline, CDR1 is GTSNPN and CDR2 SVGIG (reference sequence). The V and J ends lost 1 base and 0 bases respectively, with 15 bases between them. The CDR3 nucleotides read TGTGCCTGGAGTGCTTACAGGGCCCGAATGAACACTGAAGCTTTCTTT. Its translation is CAWSAYRARMNTEAFF.

The V and J genes are TRBV5-5 and TRBJ2-2; tentative D call: TRBD1 (6 bases). The CDR3 extends over 15 amino acids. Germline V CDR1 and CDR2: SGHKS, YYEKEE (reference sequence). Trimming took off 4 bases at V and 1 base at J, with 11 bases between the two ends. As DNA, the CDR3 is TGTGCCAGCAGCCCCAAGACAGGGAACACCGGGGAGCTGTTTTTT. Translation: CASSPKTGNTGELFF.

This clone was detected a few times. This rearrangement joins TRBV5-1 to TRBJ2-2, with D perhaps TRBD2 (5 bases). The CDR3 runs 17 residues. Trimming left V 0 bases short and J 0 bases short, with 12 bases between. Germline CDR1 and CDR2: SGHRS and YFSETQ. The CDR3 protein is CASSLDRAGTNTGELFF. Written as DNA, the CDR3 is TGCGCCAGCAGCTTGGATAGGGCGGGCACGAACACCGGGGAGCTGTTTTTT.

The V call is TRBV30, the J call TRBJ1-2; D is possibly TRBD1 (6 bases). The CDR3 extends over 12 amino acids. Germline values: CDR1 GTSNPN, CDR2 SVGIG (reference sequence). Between the trimmed V and J ends, which lost 1 base and 8 bases, there was a span of 11 bases. CDR3 loop: CAWSAGQRGYTF. CDR3 nucleotide sequence: TGTGCCTGGAGTGCCGGACAGCGGGGCTACACCTTC.

This clone ranks as medium-sized (0.01 to 0.1%). This sequence joins TRBV30 and TRBJ2-7; 7 bases are a match to TRBD2. The CDR3 extends over 13 amino acids. Germline trimming cut 3 bases from V and 6 bases from J; bases unmatched to any gene: 8. Germline-derived CDR1 and CDR2 are GTSNPN and SVGIG (reference sequence). The CDR3 DNA follows: TGTGCCTGGAGCAGACTCAGGGAGGGCGAGCAGTACGTC. Encoded protein: CAWSRLREGEQYV.

J is TRBJ2-2 and V is TRBV29-1, with no clear D. The V and J ends lost 6 bases and 1 base respectively, with 15 bases between them. The CDR3 runs 15 residues. Germline CDR1 and CDR2: SQVTM and ANQGSEA. This CDR3 is CSVLAHGLNTGELFF. In DNA form, the CDR3 reads TGCAGCGTGTTGGCCCACGGGCTGAACACCGGGGAGCTGTTTTTT.

The chain has TRBV11-2 and TRBJ1-5; D not certain. The CDR3 totals 13 residues. Trimming stripped 7 bases from V and 2 bases from J, with 9 bases between. Germline CDR1 is SGHAT and CDR2 is FQNNGV. This CDR3 is CASMGNGNQPQHF. Written as DNA, the CDR3 is TGTGCCAGCATGGGGAACGGCAATCAGCCCCAGCATTTT.

This clone was counted between two and nine times. The J gene is TRBJ1-5, the V gene TRBV6-4; D perhaps matches TRBD1 (5 bases). Germline V gene sequence: CDR1 MRHNA, CDR2 SNTAGT. V lost 8 bases, J lost 4 bases, and 9 bases lay in between. There are 12 residues in the CDR3. In nucleotides, the CDR3 is TGTGCCAGCTGGGGGGAGAATCAGCCCCAGCATTTT. Its translation: CASWGENQPQHF.

This clone was recorded only once. The V and J genes are TRBV6-1 and TRBJ2-7; TRBD1 agrees at 11 bases. This CDR3 region has 14 residues. V lost 5 bases, J lost 7 bases, and 7 bases stayed unmatched. Germline V gene sequence: CDR1 MNHNS, CDR2 SASEGT. In DNA, the CDR3 is TGTGCCAGCAGTTCCGGGACAGGGGGTCGGGAGCAGTACGTC. This sequence encodes CASSSGTGGREQYV.